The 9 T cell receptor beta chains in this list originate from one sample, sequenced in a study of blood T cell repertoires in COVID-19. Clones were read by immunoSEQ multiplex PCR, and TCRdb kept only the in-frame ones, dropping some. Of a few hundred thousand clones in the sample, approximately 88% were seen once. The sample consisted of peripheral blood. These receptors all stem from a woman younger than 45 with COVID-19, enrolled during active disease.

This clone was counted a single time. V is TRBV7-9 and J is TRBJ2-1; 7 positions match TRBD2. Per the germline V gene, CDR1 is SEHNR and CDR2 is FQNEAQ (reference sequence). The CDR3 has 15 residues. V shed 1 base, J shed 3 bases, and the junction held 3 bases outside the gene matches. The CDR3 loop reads CASSLGRERYNEQFF. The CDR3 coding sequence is TGTGCCAGCAGCTTAGGGCGGGAGCGCTACAATGAGCAGTTCTTC.

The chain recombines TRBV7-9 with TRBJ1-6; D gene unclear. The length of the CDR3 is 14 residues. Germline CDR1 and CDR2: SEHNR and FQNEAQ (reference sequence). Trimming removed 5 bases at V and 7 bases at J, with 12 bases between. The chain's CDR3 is CASSVSWENSPLHF. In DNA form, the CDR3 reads TGTGCCAGCAGCGTGTCCTGGGAGAATTCACCCCTCCACTTT.

The CDR3 DNA follows: TGTGCCAGCAGCCCCGATCGGGGTGAAACTAGCGGGAGTTCCTACGAGCAGTACGTC. Translated, it gives CASSPDRGETSGSSYEQYV. The chain uses TRBV6-2 or TRBV6-3 and TRBJ2-7, with 11 bases aligning to TRBD2. The CDR3 is made up of 19 amino acids. Per germline, CDR1 MNHEY and CDR2 SVGEGT. Trimming took 6 bases from V and 1 from J; bases not matched to a gene: 17.

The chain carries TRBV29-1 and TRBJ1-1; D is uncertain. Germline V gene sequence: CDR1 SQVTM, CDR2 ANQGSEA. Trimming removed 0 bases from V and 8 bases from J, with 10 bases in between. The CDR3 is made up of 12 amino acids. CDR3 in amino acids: CSVEDPSAEAFF. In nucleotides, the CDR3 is TGCAGCGTTGAAGATCCATCCGCGGAAGCTTTCTTT.

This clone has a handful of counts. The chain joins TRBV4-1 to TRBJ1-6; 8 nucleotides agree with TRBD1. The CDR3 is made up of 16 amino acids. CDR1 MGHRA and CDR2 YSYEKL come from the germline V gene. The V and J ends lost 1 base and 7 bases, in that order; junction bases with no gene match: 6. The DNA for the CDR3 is TGCGCCAGCAGCCAAGTCTGGACAGGGTACAATTCACCCCTCCACTTT. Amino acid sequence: CASSQVWTGYNSPLHF.

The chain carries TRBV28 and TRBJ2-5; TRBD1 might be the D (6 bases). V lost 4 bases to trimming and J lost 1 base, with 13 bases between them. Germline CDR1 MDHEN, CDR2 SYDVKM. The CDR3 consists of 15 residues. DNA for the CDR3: TGTGCCAGCAGTTCTGATGGACAGCCCCAAGAGACCCAGTACTTC. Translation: CASSSDGQPQETQYF.

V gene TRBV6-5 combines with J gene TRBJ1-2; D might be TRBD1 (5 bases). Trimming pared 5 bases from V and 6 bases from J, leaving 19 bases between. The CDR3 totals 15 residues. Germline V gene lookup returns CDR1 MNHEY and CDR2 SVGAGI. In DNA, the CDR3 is TGTGCCAGCAGTCTAAGCAGGGATGCGGGAAATGGCTACACCTTC. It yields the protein CASSLSRDAGNGYTF.

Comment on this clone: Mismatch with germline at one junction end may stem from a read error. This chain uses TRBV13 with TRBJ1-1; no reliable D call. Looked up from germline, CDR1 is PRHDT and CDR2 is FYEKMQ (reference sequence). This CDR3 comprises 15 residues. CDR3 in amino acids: CAGSLRGGQNTEAFF. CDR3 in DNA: TGTGCCGGCAGCTTACGAGGAGGGCAGAACACTGAAGCTTTCTTT.

DNA for the CDR3: TGTGCCAGCAGTTTATGGGGACAGGGGAGGGATACGCAGTATTTT. Translated: CASSLWGQGRDTQYF. The chain recombines TRBV28 with TRBJ2-3; 10 nucleotides match TRBD1. The CDR3 has 15 amino acids. With V trimmed by 0 bases and J by 6 bases, 3 bases remained unmatched. In germline, CDR1 is MDHEN, CDR2 SYDVKM.